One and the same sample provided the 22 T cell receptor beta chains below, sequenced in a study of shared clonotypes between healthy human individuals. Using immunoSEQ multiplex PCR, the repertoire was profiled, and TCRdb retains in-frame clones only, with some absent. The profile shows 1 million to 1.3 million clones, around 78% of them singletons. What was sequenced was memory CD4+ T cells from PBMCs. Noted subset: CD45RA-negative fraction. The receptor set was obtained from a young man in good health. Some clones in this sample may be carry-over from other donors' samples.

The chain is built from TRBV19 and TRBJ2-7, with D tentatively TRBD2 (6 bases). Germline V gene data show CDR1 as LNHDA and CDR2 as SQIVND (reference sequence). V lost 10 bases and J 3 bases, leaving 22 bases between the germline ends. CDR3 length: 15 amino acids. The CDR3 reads CAISPFSAGNYEQYF. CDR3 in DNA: TGTGCCATAAGCCCTTTTTCTGCGGGAAACTACGAGCAGTACTTC.

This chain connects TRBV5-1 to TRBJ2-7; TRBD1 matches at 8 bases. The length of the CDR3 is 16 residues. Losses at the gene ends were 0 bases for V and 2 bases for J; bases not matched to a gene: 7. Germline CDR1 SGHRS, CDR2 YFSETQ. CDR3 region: CASSLGQGTGAYEQYF. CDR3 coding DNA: TGCGCCAGCAGCTTGGGACAGGGGACTGGAGCCTACGAGCAGTACTTC.

CDR3 sequence (DNA): TGTGCCAGCAGGCCCGACAGGGGACTCTCTGGAAACACCATATATTTT. Protein product: CASRPDRGLSGNTIYF. The chain links TRBV2 to TRBJ1-3, with TRBD1 matching 8 bases. The CDR3 has 16 residues. Germline values: CDR1 SNHLY, CDR2 FYNNEI. With V trimmed by 6 bases and J by 0 bases, 7 bases remained unmatched.

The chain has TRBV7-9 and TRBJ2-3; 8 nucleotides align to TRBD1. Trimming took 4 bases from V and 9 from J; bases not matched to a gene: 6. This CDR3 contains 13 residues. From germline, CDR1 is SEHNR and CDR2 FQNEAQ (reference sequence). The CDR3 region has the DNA TGTGCCAGCAGCTGGACAGGGATAAGCACGCAGTATTTT. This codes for CASSWTGISTQYF.

The CDR3 DNA reads as TGTGCCTGGAGTGTACTGTCGGGGGGGGAGCAGTACTTC. It specifies CAWSVLSGGEQYF. The chain links TRBV30 to TRBJ2-7, with 8 bases lining up with TRBD2. CDR3 size: 13 residues. The J segment lost 7 bases and the V segment lost 0 bases, leaving 5 bases of the junction unmatched. Germline V gives CDR1 GTSNPN, CDR2 SVGIG (reference sequence).

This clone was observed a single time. The CDR3 DNA reads TGTGCCAGCAGCCCAGGACTAGCACCCACTAGCACAGATACGCAGTATTTT. It specifies CASSPGLAPTSTDTQYF. V gene TRBV7-3 combines with J gene TRBJ2-3; 8 nucleotides match TRBD2. CDR1 and CDR2 from the germline V gene are SGHTA and FQGTGA. This CDR3 is built from 17 residues. V lost 5 bases and J lost 0; bases outside the gene matches: 10.

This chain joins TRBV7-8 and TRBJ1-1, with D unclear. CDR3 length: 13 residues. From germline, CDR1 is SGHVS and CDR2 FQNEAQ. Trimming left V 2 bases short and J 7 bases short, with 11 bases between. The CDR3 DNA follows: TGTGCCAGCAGCTTATACTGGCGGAATGAAGCTTTCTTT. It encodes CASSLYWRNEAFF.

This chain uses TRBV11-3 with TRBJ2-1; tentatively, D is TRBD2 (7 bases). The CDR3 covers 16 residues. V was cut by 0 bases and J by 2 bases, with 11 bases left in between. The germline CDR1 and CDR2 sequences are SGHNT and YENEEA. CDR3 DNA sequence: TGTGCCAGCAGCTTAGAAGGGGGGGTCGCCTACAATGAGCAGTTCTTC. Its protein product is CASSLEGGVAYNEQFF.

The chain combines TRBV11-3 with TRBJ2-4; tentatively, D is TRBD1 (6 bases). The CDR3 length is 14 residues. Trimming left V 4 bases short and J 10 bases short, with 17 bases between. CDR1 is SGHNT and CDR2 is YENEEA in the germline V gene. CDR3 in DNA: TGTGCCAGCAGCTCGAGTGGTACAGGGCGGATTCAGTACTTC. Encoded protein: CASSSSGTGRIQYF.

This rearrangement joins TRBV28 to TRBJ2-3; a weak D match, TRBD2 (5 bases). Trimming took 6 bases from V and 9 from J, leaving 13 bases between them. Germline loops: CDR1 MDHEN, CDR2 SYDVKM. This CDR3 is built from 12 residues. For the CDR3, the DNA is TGTGCCAGCAGATTTTTTGGGGAGACGCAGTATTTT. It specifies CASRFFGETQYF.

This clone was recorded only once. The CDR3 loop is CAWSRDSSDIGYTF. DNA for the CDR3: TGTGCCTGGAGTCGGGACAGCTCAGATATAGGCTACACCTTC. This rearrangement joins TRBV30 to TRBJ1-2; 7 nucleotides match TRBD1. The germline gives CDR1 GTSNPN, CDR2 SVGIG (reference sequence). J gave up 8 bases and V 2 bases, and 11 bases lay outside the gene matches. CDR3 length equals 14 residues.

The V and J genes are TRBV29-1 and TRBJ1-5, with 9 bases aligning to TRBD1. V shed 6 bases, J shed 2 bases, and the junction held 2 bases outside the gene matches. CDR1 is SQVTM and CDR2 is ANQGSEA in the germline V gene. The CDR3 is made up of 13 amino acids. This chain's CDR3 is CSVQGAGNQPQHF. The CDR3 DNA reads TGCAGCGTACAGGGGGCGGGCAATCAGCCCCAGCATTTT. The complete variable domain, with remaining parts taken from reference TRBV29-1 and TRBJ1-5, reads SAVISQKPSRDICQRGTSLTIQCQVDSQVTMMFWYRQQPGQSLTLIATANQGSEATYESGFVIDKFPISRPNLTFSTLTVSNMSPEDSSIYLCSVQGAGNQPQHFGDGTRLSIL.

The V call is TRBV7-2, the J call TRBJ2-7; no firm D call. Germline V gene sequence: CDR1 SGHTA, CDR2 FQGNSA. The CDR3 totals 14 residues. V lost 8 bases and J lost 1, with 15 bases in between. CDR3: CASALGPTSYEQYF. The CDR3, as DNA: TGTGCCAGCGCACTGGGTCCTACGTCCTACGAGCAGTACTTC.

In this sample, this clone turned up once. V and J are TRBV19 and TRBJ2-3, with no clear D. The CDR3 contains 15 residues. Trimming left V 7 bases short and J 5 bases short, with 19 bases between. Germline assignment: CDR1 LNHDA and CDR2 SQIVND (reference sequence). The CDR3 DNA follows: TGTGCCAGTACCTTCCTGGGGTCCGCCGGAGATACGCAGTATTTT. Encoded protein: CASTFLGSAGDTQYF.

CDR3 in DNA: TGTGCCACGAGAAATTACAGGGGCCCTTCCCTCACAGATACGCAGTATTTT. As protein: CATRNYRGPSLTDTQYF. J is TRBJ2-3 and V is TRBV11-2; 7 bases line up with TRBD1. The CDR3 runs 17 residues. In germline, CDR1 is SGHAT, CDR2 FQNNGV. The ends lost 10 bases at V and 2 bases at J; junction bases unmatched: 18.

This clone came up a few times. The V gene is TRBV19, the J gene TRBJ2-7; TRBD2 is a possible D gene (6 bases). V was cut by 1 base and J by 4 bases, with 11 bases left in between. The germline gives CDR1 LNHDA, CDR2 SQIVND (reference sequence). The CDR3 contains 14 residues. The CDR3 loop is CASSIGRGKYEQYF. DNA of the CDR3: TGTGCCAGTAGTATAGGGCGGGGAAAATACGAGCAGTACTTC. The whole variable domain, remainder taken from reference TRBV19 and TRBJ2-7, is DGGITQSPKYLFRKEGQNVTLSCEQNLNHDAMYWYRQDPGQGLRLIYYSQIVNDFQKGDIAEGYSVSREKKESFPLTVTSAQKNPTAFYLCASSIGRGKYEQYFGPGTRLTVT.

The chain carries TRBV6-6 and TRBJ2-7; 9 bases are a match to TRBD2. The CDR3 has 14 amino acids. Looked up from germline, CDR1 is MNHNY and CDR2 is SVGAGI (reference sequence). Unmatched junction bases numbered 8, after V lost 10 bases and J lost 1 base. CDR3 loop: CATRRTSVSYEQYF. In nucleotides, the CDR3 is TGTGCCACCCGTCGGACTAGCGTATCCTACGAGCAGTACTTC.

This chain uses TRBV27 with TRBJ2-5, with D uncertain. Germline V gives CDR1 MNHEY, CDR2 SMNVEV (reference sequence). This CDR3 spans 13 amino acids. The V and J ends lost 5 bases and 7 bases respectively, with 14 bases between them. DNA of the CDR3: TGTGCCAGCAGTGTGACTTACCCGGGGACCCAGTACTTC. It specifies CASSVTYPGTQYF.

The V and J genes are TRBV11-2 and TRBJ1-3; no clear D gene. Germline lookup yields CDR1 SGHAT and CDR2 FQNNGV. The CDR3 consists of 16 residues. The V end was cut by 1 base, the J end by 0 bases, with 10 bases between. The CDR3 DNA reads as TGTGCCAGCAGCTTAGTAGTTGGGTACTCTGGAAACACCATATATTTT. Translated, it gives CASSLVVGYSGNTIYF.

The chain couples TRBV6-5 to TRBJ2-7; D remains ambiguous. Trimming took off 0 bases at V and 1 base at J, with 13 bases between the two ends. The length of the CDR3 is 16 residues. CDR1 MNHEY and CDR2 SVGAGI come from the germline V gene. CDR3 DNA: TGTGCCAGCAGTTACTCCCCGCAGGCCTTTTCCTACGAGCAGTACTTC. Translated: CASSYSPQAFSYEQYF.

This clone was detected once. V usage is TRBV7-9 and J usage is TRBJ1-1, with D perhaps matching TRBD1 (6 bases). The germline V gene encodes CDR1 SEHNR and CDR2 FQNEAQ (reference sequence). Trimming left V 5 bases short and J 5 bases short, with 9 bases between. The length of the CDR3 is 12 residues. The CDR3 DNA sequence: TGTGCCAGCAGCCGACAGGAAACTGAAGCTTTCTTT. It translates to CASSRQETEAFF.

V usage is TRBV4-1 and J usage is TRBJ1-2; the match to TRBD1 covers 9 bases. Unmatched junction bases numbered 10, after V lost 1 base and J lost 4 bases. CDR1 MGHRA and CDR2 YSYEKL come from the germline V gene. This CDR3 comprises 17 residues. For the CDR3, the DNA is TGCGCCAGCAGCCAAGCTGACCCGGGACAGGGATTCTATGGCTACACCTTC. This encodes CASSQADPGQGFYGYTF.